The entry that follows covers one T cell receptor (beta chain) sequence. Antigen unknown. The record originates from a study of CD8+CD57+ T cells in acquired aplastic anemia. Study as a whole: When averaged, DNA from sorted CD4+ and CD8+ cells came to around 3.1 ug. General study points: About 29 sequences, all CD8+ CDR3, were shared between patients and controls.

Patients picked for sequencing had shown CD8+CD57+ cell expansion detected by flow cytometry. The cohort consisted entirely of patients having severe acquired aplastic anemia. TCR beta VDJ combinations and CDR3 sequences were profiled from genomic DNA. TCRdb reprocessed the reads with MiXCR, giving one entry per CDR3 protein. The sample holds under 200,000 distinct CDR3 sequences, around 75% seen once. V lost 0 bases and J 1 base, leaving 7 bases between the germline ends. This CDR3 is built from 15 residues. Germline CDR1 SGHRS, CDR2 YFSETQ. This sequence originates from a human donor with aplastic anemia. Sequencing was done on a sample of sorted CD4+, CD8+, or CD8+CD57+ T cells (not recorded which) from PBMCs. The chain uses TRBV5-1 and TRBJ2-2; possibly TRBD1 for D (6 bases). CDR3 in DNA: TGCGCCAGCAGCTTGGTACAGGGGAACACCGGGGAGCTGTTTTTT. It codes for CASSLVQGNTGELFF. The whole variable domain, filled in from reference TRBV5-1 and TRBJ2-2, reads KAGVTQTPRYLIKTRGQQVTLSCSPISGHRSVSWYQQTPGQGLQFLFEYFSETQRNKGNFPGRFSGRQFSNSRSEMNVSTLELGDSALYLCASSLVQGNTGELFFGEGSRLTVL.